One and the same sample provided the 5 T cell receptor beta chains below, sequenced in a study of cytomegalovirus exposure and HLA in healthy donors. Here immunoSEQ multiplex PCR was the method, and the copy in TCRdb shows in-frame clones only, minus some. Of under 250,000 clones listed, approximately 87% are singletons. Sequencing used PBMCs. The receptor source for this set is a woman aged 18-30 years in good health and CMV-seronegative.

The J gene is TRBJ1-2, the V gene TRBV6-1; D uncertain. The CDR3 loop spans 14 amino acids. Trimming stripped 6 bases from V and 4 bases from J, with 15 bases between. Germline values: CDR1 MNHNS, CDR2 SASEGT. The CDR3 loop is CASRGLEDPYGYTF. CDR3 nucleotide sequence: TGTGCCAGCAGGGGCCTTGAGGACCCCTATGGCTACACCTTC.

In its sample, this clone was seen a few times. The rearrangement links TRBV2 to TRBJ2-3; D gene uncertain. V dropped 2 bases and J dropped 2 bases, with 2 bases sitting between them. The CDR3 totals 12 residues. Germline CDR1 reads SNHLY; CDR2 reads FYNNEI. The CDR3 DNA reads TGTGCCAGCAGTGAAAACACAGATACGCAGTATTTT. Translating it yields CASSENTDTQYF. Supplemented by reference TRBV2 and TRBJ2-3, the full variable domain reads EPEVTQTPSHQVTQMGQEVILRCVPISNHLYFYWYRQILGQKVEFLVSFYNNEISEKSEIFDDQFSVERPDGSNFTLKIRSTKLEDSAMYFCASSENTDTQYFGPGTRLTVL.

The chain links TRBV18 to TRBJ2-7, with TRBD1 matching 11 bases. In germline, CDR1 is KGHSH, CDR2 LQKENI. The V segment lost 2 bases and the J segment 2 bases; nucleotides outside the gene matches: 2. The CDR3 covers 15 residues. Here the CDR3 DNA reads TGTGCCAGCTCACCAAGGGGACAGGGGGCCTACGAGCAGTACTTC. This encodes CASSPRGQGAYEQYF.

The rearrangement uses TRBV6-1 and TRBJ1-2; no firm D call. This CDR3 has 11 residues. V lost 10 bases to trimming and J lost 2 bases, with 8 bases between them. Per the germline V gene, CDR1 is MNHNS and CDR2 is SASEGT. CDR3 amino acids: CATAKNYGYTF. In nucleotides, the CDR3 is TGTGCCACCGCAAAAAACTATGGCTACACCTTC.

The CDR3 is CASSPLDGSNEQYF. In nucleotides, the CDR3 is TGTGCCAGCAGTCCATTGGACGGTTCGAACGAGCAGTACTTC. This sequence joins TRBV4-2 and TRBJ2-7, with D uncertain. CDR1 and CDR2 (germline): LGHNA, YNFKEQ. The CDR3 length is 14 residues. Between the trimmed V and J ends, which lost 6 bases and 5 bases, there was a span of 17 bases.